Detailed here is one T cell receptor (beta chain). Its antigen is still unknown. Base-call qualities are not available, and no considerably larger clone is one nucleotide away. The immunoSEQ assay amplified TCRB CDR3 regions from about 2 micrograms of genomic DNA, or from all available DNA when less than that amount was available. The multiplex PCR relied on 60 forward primers for TCR V beta segments and 13 reverse primers for J beta segments. To estimate reads per starting template, synthetic control templates were spiked into each sample at limiting dilution. The Illumina HiSeq System generated sequencing reads of 87 bp. The published analysis was carried out like this. PCR and sequencing errors were removed by merging closely related sequences with a nearest neighbor algorithm. TCR overlap was defined as the percentage of unique tumor TCR beta sequences that were also present in the same patient's peripheral blood. TCRdb limited this immuneACCESS table to in-frame rearrangements with V and J called. A share of clones is missing; checked studies link under half to unresolved V genes, and the rest is unexplained. The V and J calls and the clone size are those of that table, but D and trimming were determined from the DNA. This sample has about 21,000 clones in its table, and 75% to 85% of those were observed once. Roughly 35% of the sample is held by the ten biggest clonotypes.

This sample stems from a study of glioma-infiltrating T cells after dendritic cell vaccination (dated by TCRdb to about 2016). A note on the overall study: The cohort included around 15 glioblastoma patients drawn from Phase I and II dendritic cell vaccination trials, of whom 9 were newly diagnosed and 6 had recurrent disease. Between the early 2000s and the early 2010s, the patients were given dendritic cell vaccination pulsed with autologous tumor lysate. To make the vaccine, monocyte-derived dendritic cells were cultured for under eight days with IL-4 and GM-CSF and then pulsed overnight with autologous tumor lysate. Patients received three intradermal dendritic cell vaccine injections at biweekly intervals in the arm below the axilla. Tumor-infiltrating lymphocyte content was quantified and tumor and blood repertoires were compared in dendritic cell-vaccinated glioblastoma patients by deep sequencing of TCR beta CDR3 regions. Survival after dendritic cell vaccination was correlated with TCR sequencing metrics such as TIL content and the overlap between tumor and blood repertoires. The full study reports these points: The response model built on TCR overlap across three groups was characterized as speculative, with prospective validation still needed. The cohort was small and heterogeneous, only a few patients had full blood and tumor sets, and even fewer had initial-recurrent tumor pairs. No direct relationship between TCR clonality and survival was found, suggesting that a diverse polyclonal response may matter. Longer time to progression and overall survival after dendritic cell vaccination were predicted by higher estimated pretreatment TIL content.

V and J lose 4 bases and 8 bases, and a span of 8 bases separates them. CDR1 and CDR2 were assigned from the germline V gene as SNHLY and FYNNEI. Including cysteine and phenylalanine, the CDR3 has 11 amino acids. The read is trimmed to its CDR3 DNA, 33 bases read in frame from base 1. Patients were selected for having adequate residual fresh-frozen tumor tissue and more than two years of available survival data. Molecular status otherwise varied across the glioblastoma patients, but none of them carried an isocitrate dehydrogenase mutation. PBMC collection took place before vaccination, two weeks after the third vaccination, and at tumor progression if progression occurred. Genomic DNA was extracted with the Qiagen DNeasy Blood extraction Kit.

The source is a human donor with glioblastoma. The starting material was blood, obtained before dendritic cell vaccination. This chain is built from TRBV2 and TRBJ1-2; the D segment could be TRBD1, given 5 matching bases. The CDR3 in this case is CASSGQGGYTF. The base sequence is TGTGCCAGCAGTGGTCAGGGAGGCTACACCTTC. Supplemented by the reference TRBV2 and TRBJ1-2 proteins around the CDR3, the complete variable domain is EPEVTQTPSHQVTQMGQEVILRCVPISNHLYFYWYRQILGQKVEFLVSFYNNEISEKSEIFDDQFSVERPDGSNFTLKIRSTKLEDSAMYFCASSGQGGYTFGSGTRLTVV.